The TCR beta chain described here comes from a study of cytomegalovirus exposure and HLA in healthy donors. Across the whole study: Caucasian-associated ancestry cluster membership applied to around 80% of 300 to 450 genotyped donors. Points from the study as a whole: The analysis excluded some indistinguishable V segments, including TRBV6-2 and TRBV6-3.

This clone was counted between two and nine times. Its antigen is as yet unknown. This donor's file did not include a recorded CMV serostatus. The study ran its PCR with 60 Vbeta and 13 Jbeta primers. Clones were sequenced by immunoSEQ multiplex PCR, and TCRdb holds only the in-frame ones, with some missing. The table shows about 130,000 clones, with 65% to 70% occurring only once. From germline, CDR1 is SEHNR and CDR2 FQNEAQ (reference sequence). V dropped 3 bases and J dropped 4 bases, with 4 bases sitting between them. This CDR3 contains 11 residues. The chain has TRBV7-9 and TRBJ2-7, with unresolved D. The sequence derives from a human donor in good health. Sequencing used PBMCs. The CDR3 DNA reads TGTGCCAGCAGCTTCAGTTACGAGCAGTACTTC. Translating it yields CASSFSYEQYF.